A selection of T cell receptor beta chains follows, all from one sample in a study of OX40 agonist ivuxolimab in advanced cancers. TCRdb keeps only in-frame clones here, not all; method: immunoSEQ multiplex PCR. Among about 75,000 clones listed, 80% to 90% were seen once. The source material was CD4+ or CD8+ T cells sorted from blood, sampled in a trial of the OX40 agonist ivuxolimab. The receptor source for this set is an adult with an advanced solid tumor such as melanoma, head and neck, liver or kidney cancer. Both conserved end residues are part of each CDR3. Fields, in order: V gene, J gene, D gene, clone size, CDR3 DNA, CDR3 protein. D genes are given only for firm matches. Size is stated for part of the rows, as once, few or many counts, or as a class when the clone is expanded.

v_call: TRBV2
j_call: TRBJ2-1
d_call: .
clone_size: .
cdr3_nt: TGTGCCAGTCTTCCTAGCCGCTTTTACAATGAGCAGTTCTTC
cdr3_aa: CASLPSRFYNEQFF

v_call: TRBV6-5
j_call: TRBJ2-3
d_call: .
clone_size: .
cdr3_nt: TGTGCCAGCAGTTACCAGGGCCAAGATACGCAGTATTTT
cdr3_aa: CASSYQGQDTQYF

v_call: TRBV6-5
j_call: TRBJ2-3
d_call: TRBD2
clone_size: .
cdr3_nt: TGTGCCAGCAGCCCGGGACTAGCGGGGGTCACGCAGTATTTT
cdr3_aa: CASSPGLAGVTQYF

v_call: TRBV18
j_call: TRBJ2-7
d_call: .
clone_size: few
cdr3_nt: TGTGCCAGCTCACCGAGACGCCCCGGGTCCTACTACGAGCAGTACTTC
cdr3_aa: CASSPRRPGSYYEQYF

v_call: TRBV19
j_call: TRBJ2-2
d_call: .
clone_size: .
cdr3_nt: TGTGCCAGTAGTATAGATGGTCTGAACACCGGGGAGCTGTTTTTT
cdr3_aa: CASSIDGLNTGELFF

v_call: TRBV4-2
j_call: TRBJ2-3
d_call: .
clone_size: .
cdr3_nt: TGTGCCAGCAGCCAAGGAGGCGGAGCCGACAGCACAGATACGCAGTATTTT
cdr3_aa: CASSQGGGADSTDTQYF

v_call: TRBV7-9
j_call: TRBJ2-5
d_call: TRBD2
clone_size: .
cdr3_nt: TGTGCCAGCAGCTTAGCGGGGGGGGAGACCCAGTACTTC
cdr3_aa: CASSLAGGETQYF

v_call: TRBV11-2
j_call: TRBJ2-2
d_call: TRBD1
clone_size: .
cdr3_nt: TGTGCCAGCAGCTTAGCGTGGCTGGGACAGGGGTCCGGGGAGCTGTTTTTT
cdr3_aa: CASSLAWLGQGSGELFF

v_call: TRBV19
j_call: TRBJ1-4
d_call: .
clone_size: once
cdr3_nt: TGTGCCAGTAGTAACCGACAGGTTGAAAAACTGTTTTTT
cdr3_aa: CASSNRQVEKLFF

v_call: TRBV5-5
j_call: TRBJ1-1
d_call: .
clone_size: .
cdr3_nt: TGTGCCAGCAGCTTGACAGATAACACTGAAGCTTTCTTT
cdr3_aa: CASSLTDNTEAFF

v_call: TRBV27
j_call: TRBJ2-7
d_call: TRBD2
clone_size: .
cdr3_nt: TGTGCCAGCAGCCCACTAGCGGGGGTTTCCTACGAGCAGTACTTC
cdr3_aa: CASSPLAGVSYEQYF

v_call: TRBV18
j_call: TRBJ1-2
d_call: .
clone_size: .
cdr3_nt: TGTGCCAGCTCACCACTTTCAATGGGGGTCTCTTCTGGCTACACCTTC
cdr3_aa: CASSPLSMGVSSGYTF

v_call: TRBV7-9
j_call: TRBJ2-7
d_call: TRBD1
clone_size: .
cdr3_nt: TGTGCCAGCAGCTTAGTGGGACAGACCTACGAGCAGTACTTC
cdr3_aa: CASSLVGQTYEQYF

v_call: TRBV19
j_call: TRBJ2-7
d_call: TRBD1
clone_size: .
cdr3_nt: TGTGCCAGTAGTGTGACAGGGTACGAGCAGTACTTC
cdr3_aa: CASSVTGYEQYF

v_call: TRBV19
j_call: TRBJ2-7
d_call: TRBD2
clone_size: .
cdr3_nt: TGTGCCAGTAGTACTAGCGGGAGATTCTACGAGCAGTACTTC
cdr3_aa: CASSTSGRFYEQYF

v_call: TRBV18
j_call: TRBJ2-5
d_call: TRBD2
clone_size: .
cdr3_nt: TGTGCCAGCTCACCGCGGGAGTTCTCAGAGACCCAGTACTTC
cdr3_aa: CASSPREFSETQYF

v_call: TRBV19
j_call: TRBJ2-1
d_call: .
clone_size: .
cdr3_nt: TGTGCCAGTAGTACCCAGGGGTCCTACAATGAGCAGTTCTTC
cdr3_aa: CASSTQGSYNEQFF

v_call: TRBV10-2
j_call: TRBJ1-2
d_call: .
clone_size: .
cdr3_nt: TGCGCCAGCAGTGGGGCAGCCGCTAACTATGGCTACACCTTC
cdr3_aa: CASSGAAANYGYTF

v_call: TRBV6-6
j_call: TRBJ1-1
d_call: TRBD1
clone_size: .
cdr3_nt: TGTGCCAGCAGTTCCCCCGACAGGGCGGAGACTGAAGCTTTCTTT
cdr3_aa: CASSSPDRAETEAFF

v_call: TRBV21-1
j_call: TRBJ2-5
d_call: .
clone_size: .
cdr3_nt: TGTGCCAGCAGCAAAGGCGGTAAGGACAGTTTCATCCAAGAGACCCAGTACTTC
cdr3_aa: CASSKGGKDSFIQETQYF

v_call: TRBV7-9
j_call: TRBJ2-5
d_call: TRBD2
clone_size: .
cdr3_nt: TGTGCCAGCAGCTTAGCGCAGCGGGGCCCCCAAGAGACCCAGTACTTC
cdr3_aa: CASSLAQRGPQETQYF

v_call: TRBV29-1
j_call: TRBJ2-7
d_call: .
clone_size: .
cdr3_nt: TGCAGCGTTGAGGGAGGGGGAGTAGAGCAGTACTTC
cdr3_aa: CSVEGGGVEQYF

v_call: TRBV28
j_call: TRBJ2-4
d_call: TRBD1
clone_size: .
cdr3_nt: TGTGCCAGCAGTTTAAGGCCGACAGGGCCTGTGGAAAACATTCAGTACTTC
cdr3_aa: CASSLRPTGPVENIQYF

v_call: TRBV10-2
j_call: TRBJ2-7
d_call: .
clone_size: .
cdr3_nt: TGCGCCAGCAGCGACCCCGGGACTGAGAGCTCCTACGAGCAGTACTTC
cdr3_aa: CASSDPGTESSYEQYF

v_call: TRBV6-1
j_call: TRBJ2-7
d_call: .
clone_size: .
cdr3_nt: TGTGCCAGCAGTCCCCTTACTGGGACAAAGCAGTACTTC
cdr3_aa: CASSPLTGTKQYF

v_call: TRBV18
j_call: TRBJ2-7
d_call: TRBD1
clone_size: .
cdr3_nt: TGTGCCAGCTCACCGGGACAGGGGGCGGAGGAGCAGTACTTC
cdr3_aa: CASSPGQGAEEQYF

v_call: TRBV11-3
j_call: TRBJ2-1
d_call: .
clone_size: .
cdr3_nt: TGTGCCAGCAGCTTAGAATCATCCAATGAGCAGTTCTTC
cdr3_aa: CASSLESSNEQFF

v_call: TRBV27
j_call: TRBJ2-7
d_call: .
clone_size: once
cdr3_nt: TGTGCCAGCAGTATCGGGACGTTAGCCGAGCAGTACTTC
cdr3_aa: CASSIGTLAEQYF

v_call: TRBV2
j_call: TRBJ2-5
d_call: .
clone_size: .
cdr3_nt: TGTGCCAGCAGTGAATACAGGGCTCAAGAGACCCAGTACTTC
cdr3_aa: CASSEYRAQETQYF

v_call: TRBV28
j_call: TRBJ2-1
d_call: .
clone_size: .
cdr3_nt: TGTGCCAGCAGCCCCGCAGGGGTTAACAATGAGCAGTTCTTC
cdr3_aa: CASSPAGVNNEQFF

v_call: TRBV7-2
j_call: TRBJ1-1
d_call: .
clone_size: .
cdr3_nt: TGTGCCAGCAGCCCTGCCAACACTGAAGCTTTCTTT
cdr3_aa: CASSPANTEAFF

v_call: TRBV11-2
j_call: TRBJ1-2
d_call: .
clone_size: .
cdr3_nt: TGTGCCAGCAGCCCCCAGGGACTCTATGGCTACACCTTC
cdr3_aa: CASSPQGLYGYTF

v_call: TRBV6-6
j_call: TRBJ2-5
d_call: TRBD1
clone_size: .
cdr3_nt: TGTGCCAGCAGCATCGGACAGGGGGTGCCAGGGAGGGCCCAGTACTTC
cdr3_aa: CASSIGQGVPGRAQYF

v_call: TRBV2
j_call: TRBJ2-7
d_call: .
clone_size: .
cdr3_nt: TGTGCCAGCAGTACCAGCGGAGCCCCCTACGAGCAGTACTTC
cdr3_aa: CASSTSGAPYEQYF

v_call: TRBV5-8
j_call: TRBJ2-5
d_call: TRBD2
clone_size: .
cdr3_nt: TGTGCCAGCAGCCCTCTGGGACTAGCGGGCCAAGAGACCCAGTACTTC
cdr3_aa: CASSPLGLAGQETQYF

v_call: TRBV6-1
j_call: TRBJ1-1
d_call: TRBD1
clone_size: .
cdr3_nt: TGTGCCAGCAGCTTTGACAGGGGGAACACTGAAGCTTTCTTT
cdr3_aa: CASSFDRGNTEAFF

v_call: TRBV10-3
j_call: TRBJ2-5
d_call: TRBD2
clone_size: .
cdr3_nt: TGTGCCATCAGTGACTCCCTTAGCGGGAGGGGTAGGGAGACCCAGTACTTC
cdr3_aa: CAISDSLSGRGRETQYF

v_call: TRBV6-5
j_call: TRBJ1-1
d_call: .
clone_size: .
cdr3_nt: TGTGCCAGCAGCGTAATGGGCCATACTGAAGCTTTCTTT
cdr3_aa: CASSVMGHTEAFF

v_call: TRBV7-9
j_call: TRBJ2-5
d_call: TRBD1
clone_size: .
cdr3_nt: TGTGCCAGCAGCGCCGCCGGGACAGGGCAAGAGACCCAGTACTTC
cdr3_aa: CASSAAGTGQETQYF

v_call: TRBV25-1
j_call: TRBJ2-1
d_call: TRBD1
clone_size: .
cdr3_nt: TGTGCCAGCAGTGAAGGACAGGGGGCTTACAATGAGCAGTTCTTC
cdr3_aa: CASSEGQGAYNEQFF

v_call: TRBV18
j_call: TRBJ2-5
d_call: .
clone_size: .
cdr3_nt: TGTGCCAGCTCACCCGGACTGGTCCAAGAGACCCAGTACTTC
cdr3_aa: CASSPGLVQETQYF

v_call: TRBV5-8
j_call: TRBJ2-5
d_call: TRBD2
clone_size: .
cdr3_nt: TGTGCCAGGTCCATGACTAGCGGGCAAGAGACCCAGTACTTC
cdr3_aa: CARSMTSGQETQYF